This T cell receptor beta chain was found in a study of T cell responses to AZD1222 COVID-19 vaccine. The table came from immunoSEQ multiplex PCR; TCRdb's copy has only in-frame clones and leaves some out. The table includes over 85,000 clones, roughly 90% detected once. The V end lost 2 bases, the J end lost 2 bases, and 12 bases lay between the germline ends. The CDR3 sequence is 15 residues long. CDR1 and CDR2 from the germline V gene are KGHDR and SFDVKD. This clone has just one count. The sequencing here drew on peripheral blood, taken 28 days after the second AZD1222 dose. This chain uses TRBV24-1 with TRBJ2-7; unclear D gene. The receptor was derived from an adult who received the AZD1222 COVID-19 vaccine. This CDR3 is CATSDSSMAPYEQYF. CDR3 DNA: TGTGCCACCAGTGATTCAAGTATGGCCCCCTACGAGCAGTACTTC.